This T cell receptor beta chain was retrieved from a study of T cells in Graves' hyperthyroidism and ophthalmopathy (dated by TCRdb to about 2019). The study in broad terms: Peripheral blood was sampled at the time of initial diagnosis, prior to any treatment. To identify distinguishing TCR V-J signatures, a discovery cohort of roughly 100 patients was used, comprising fewer than 45 with Graves' ophthalmopathy and 57 with stable Graves' hyperthyroidism. Prospective prediction of ophthalmopathy was tested in an independent validation cohort of about 19 hyperthyroidism patients and 15 to 17 patients who later progressed to ophthalmopathy. The 100 discovery patients were randomly split 7:3 into training and test sets. In roughly six Graves' hyperthyroidism patients, the study also compared T-cell repertoires from thyroid tissue with T-cell repertoires from blood. Following sampling, methimazole starting at 30 mg daily was given to hyperthyroidism patients, and high-dose intravenous methylprednisolone was given to ophthalmopathy patients. The paper describes TCR Vbeta CDR3 sequencing of some 130 peripheral blood samples, made up of fewer than 50 ophthalmopathy patients, 70 to 75 hyperthyroidism patients and about 17 progressor patients.

Ophthalmopathy patients had moderately to severely active disease, Clinical Activity Score of at least 3, NOSPECS grade of at least 4, and duration under 3 months. Patients with uncontrolled infections, other autoimmune diseases, pregnancy or lactation were excluded. Diagnoses relied on clinical symptoms, serum thyroxine and TRAb, thyroid ultrasound and orbital computed tomography. Ficoll-Paque density gradient centrifugation was used to isolate PBMCs from about 9.4 ml of fresh peripheral blood. Trizol reagent was used to extract total RNA, and RNA quality was then checked on an Agilent 2100 Bioanalyzer. V drops 0 bases and J drops 0 bases, leaving 18 bases in between. The CDR3 has 19 amino acids, counting the end cysteine and phenylalanine. Only the CDR3 part of the read is kept: 57 bases, read in frame from the first base. CDR1 and CDR2, per the germline V gene, are MNHEY and SVGEGT. Notes on this clonotype: The target of this receptor is not known. There are no base qualities to consult, and no much larger clone falls within one base.

Overall study outcomes, separate from this receptor: A model built on a 13 V-J signature distinguished ophthalmopathy from stable hyperthyroidism, reaching about 89% sensitivity and about 81% specificity in cross-validation and 80%/75% in testing. In validation, progression to ophthalmopathy was predicted by the model with 70.59% sensitivity and 72% to 85% specificity, a median of around 5.9 months before onset. Most expanded thyroid clonotypes (frequency above 0.001) were also found in blood, which suggests that blood repertoires may mirror thyroid immune responses. No statistical method was used to set the sample size in advance, and investigators knew the group allocation.

Amplification of TCR beta CDR3 regions was carried out from RNA transcripts. A first-round RT-PCR of the TCR CDR3 used the HTBI primer set with the Qiagen OneStep RT-PCR kit. Libraries were constructed in a second round of multiplex PCR, after which size selection and purification were carried out. Sequencing of the libraries was done on an Illumina HiSeq2000 using paired-end 100 bp reads. Per the original workflow: Raw data were processed with SOAPnuke, discarding reads with adapters, uncalled bases, mean Phred below 15, or no exact constant-primer or identifier match. COPE v1.2.5 was used to merge high-quality paired reads, and clonotypes were defined as unique nucleotide sequences. MiTCR v1.1 was used to align the clonotypes against IMGT TRBV, TRBD and TRBJ reference segments. The analysis included only V-J combinations with a frequency above 0.0001, which together covered around 99% of the repertoires. The TCS score was defined as the ratio of F50 (clonal expansion) to E x V (chaos), calculated using BLOSUM62-based TCRdist between CDR3 peptides within each V-J. Welch's t-statistics and random forest reduced roughly 530 V-J features to about 12, which were used in a naive Bayes classifier (R e1071). TCRdb redid the processing of the public reads, applying fastp at Q25 and MiXCR, and retained in-frame beta chains. Every distinct CDR3 protein forms one entry, paired with its most common genes and DNA. These V and J calls rely on TCRdb rather than the paper's analysis. This sample has hundreds of thousands of distinct CDR3 sequences in its table, and approximately 15% of those were observed once. Of the sample, under 3.5% falls within the top ten clones.

The sample comprised blood. Rearrangement joined TRBV6-2 or TRBV6-3 to TRBJ2-4, and the D gene may be TRBD1, 6 bases matching. This receptor was identified in a woman aged 40 to 50 with Graves' ophthalmopathy. The DNA sequence reads TGTGCCAGCAGTTACTCGAAACCCGGACAGCTACTAGCCAAAAACATTCAGTACTTC. This yields the protein CASSYSKPGQLLAKNIQYF.